This is a list of T cell receptor beta chains from one sample in a study of shared clonotypes between healthy human individuals. TCRdb's copy holds only in-frame clones and misses some; the assay was immunoSEQ multiplex PCR. The profile shows hundreds of thousands of clones, roughly 98% of them singletons. The sample taken for sequencing was naive CD8+ T cells sorted from blood. The source of these receptors is a man in his thirties or forties in good health. Both conserved end residues are part of each CDR3. Fields, in order: V gene, J gene, D gene, clone size, CDR3 DNA, CDR3 protein. The D gene is left open where the match is weak. Only some rows state a clone size, as once, few, many or a class for expanded clones.

v_call: TRBV15
j_call: TRBJ2-1
d_call: .
clone_size: .
cdr3_nt: TGTGCCACCGCGAAAGGACAGCTAGCGAATCTTGTCAATGAGCAGTTCTTC
cdr3_aa: CATAKGQLANLVNEQFF

v_call: TRBV5-1
j_call: TRBJ1-3
d_call: .
clone_size: .
cdr3_nt: TGCGCCAGCAGCTTGGCCGGTACAGGGCCTGGAAACACCATATATTTT
cdr3_aa: CASSLAGTGPGNTIYF

v_call: TRBV7-3
j_call: TRBJ2-1
d_call: .
clone_size: .
cdr3_nt: TGTGCCAGCAGCTTAACGCCAAGGGATGAGCAGTTCTTC
cdr3_aa: CASSLTPRDEQFF

v_call: TRBV13
j_call: TRBJ2-7
d_call: TRBD2
clone_size: .
cdr3_nt: TGTGCCAGCAGCTTCGTGACTAGCGGGATCAACGAGCAGTACTTC
cdr3_aa: CASSFVTSGINEQYF

v_call: TRBV6-1
j_call: TRBJ2-5
d_call: .
clone_size: .
cdr3_nt: .
cdr3_aa: CALWTRGVQETQYF

v_call: TRBV13
j_call: TRBJ1-1
d_call: .
clone_size: .
cdr3_nt: TGTGCCAGCAGCTTAAGGGACGGATCGAACACTGAAGCTTTCTTT
cdr3_aa: CASSLRDGSNTEAFF

v_call: TRBV7-6
j_call: TRBJ2-3
d_call: .
clone_size: .
cdr3_nt: TGTGCCAGCAGCTTAGTGCTGGAATACGTAGATACGCAGTATTTT
cdr3_aa: CASSLVLEYVDTQYF

v_call: TRBV29-1
j_call: TRBJ2-1
d_call: .
clone_size: .
cdr3_nt: TGCAGCGTTGAAGTAATCCGACTAGGGGTCGACAATGAGCAGTTCTTC
cdr3_aa: CSVEVIRLGVDNEQFF

v_call: TRBV10-3
j_call: TRBJ1-1
d_call: .
clone_size: .
cdr3_nt: TGTGCCATCAGTGGAACCAACAAAACCGGGACATTTATGAACACTGAAGCTTTCTTT
cdr3_aa: CAISGTNKTGTFMNTEAFF

v_call: TRBV27
j_call: TRBJ1-1
d_call: .
clone_size: .
cdr3_nt: TGTGCCAGCAGTTTTCAGTCGGACGGGGCCACTGAAGCTTTCTTT
cdr3_aa: CASSFQSDGATEAFF

v_call: TRBV7-2
j_call: TRBJ2-1
d_call: .
clone_size: .
cdr3_nt: TGTGCCAGCAGCGGCCACTACGACTACAATGAGCAGTTCTTC
cdr3_aa: CASSGHYDYNEQFF

v_call: TRBV9
j_call: TRBJ2-6
d_call: .
clone_size: .
cdr3_nt: TGTGCCAGCAGCGGAGGAGTAGGGGGCTCTGGGGCCAACGTCCTGACTTTC
cdr3_aa: CASSGGVGGSGANVLTF

v_call: TRBV7-8
j_call: TRBJ2-1
d_call: .
clone_size: .
cdr3_nt: TGTGCCAGCAGCTTTTCCAGCCAGTATGAGCAGTTCTTC
cdr3_aa: CASSFSSQYEQFF

v_call: TRBV27
j_call: TRBJ2-5
d_call: .
clone_size: once
cdr3_nt: TGTGCCAGCAGTTCTCCAGGGGATCAACAGACCCAGTACTTC
cdr3_aa: CASSSPGDQQTQYF

v_call: TRBV19
j_call: TRBJ1-1
d_call: .
clone_size: .
cdr3_nt: TGTGCCAGTAGTATAGTTAACACTGAAGCTTTCTTT
cdr3_aa: CASSIVNTEAFF

v_call: TRBV11-1
j_call: TRBJ2-7
d_call: .
clone_size: .
cdr3_nt: TGTGCCAGCAGGGACGAGGGCTACGAGCAGTACTTC
cdr3_aa: CASRDEGYEQYF

v_call: TRBV7-3
j_call: TRBJ2-2
d_call: TRBD1
clone_size: .
cdr3_nt: TGTGCCAGCAGCTCTGACAGGGACAGAAAAACCGGGGAGCTGTTTTTT
cdr3_aa: CASSSDRDRKTGELFF

v_call: TRBV29-1
j_call: TRBJ2-1
d_call: TRBD2
clone_size: .
cdr3_nt: TGCAGCGTTGTCTTAGCGGGAGGGCCGGGTGAGCAGTTCTTC
cdr3_aa: CSVVLAGGPGEQFF

v_call: TRBV9
j_call: TRBJ2-3
d_call: TRBD2
clone_size: .
cdr3_nt: TGTGCCAGCAGCCCTAGCGGCGGAGCTAGCACAGATACGCAGTATTTT
cdr3_aa: CASSPSGGASTDTQYF

v_call: TRBV27
j_call: TRBJ1-1
d_call: .
clone_size: .
cdr3_nt: TGTGCCAGCAGTATATCACAGGTCACTGAAGCTTTCTTT
cdr3_aa: CASSISQVTEAFF

v_call: TRBV27
j_call: TRBJ2-1
d_call: .
clone_size: .
cdr3_nt: TGTGCCAGCAGCAGCTCGGCCAATGAGCAGTTCTTC
cdr3_aa: CASSSSANEQFF

v_call: TRBV10-3
j_call: TRBJ2-7
d_call: .
clone_size: once
cdr3_nt: TGTGCCATCAGTGAGTCAAGGGCTAGCAGATACGAGCAGTACTTC
cdr3_aa: CAISESRASRYEQYF

v_call: TRBV5-4
j_call: TRBJ1-2
d_call: .
clone_size: .
cdr3_nt: TGTGCCAGCAAAGGCGTTTCTAACTATGGCTACACCTTC
cdr3_aa: CASKGVSNYGYTF

v_call: TRBV27
j_call: TRBJ2-3
d_call: TRBD2
clone_size: .
cdr3_nt: TGTGCCAGCAGTAACCAACTAGCGGAGCGCACAGATACGCAGTATTTT
cdr3_aa: CASSNQLAERTDTQYF

v_call: TRBV5-6
j_call: TRBJ2-7
d_call: .
clone_size: .
cdr3_nt: TGTGCCAGCAGCACCAGACGGGAGCAGTACTTC
cdr3_aa: CASSTRREQYF

v_call: TRBV6-1
j_call: TRBJ1-1
d_call: .
clone_size: .
cdr3_nt: TGTGCCAGCAGTATATCGACAAGGATGGAGCCTGAAGCTTTCTTT
cdr3_aa: CASSISTRMEPEAFF

v_call: TRBV11-2
j_call: TRBJ2-5
d_call: .
clone_size: .
cdr3_nt: TGTGCCAGCAGCTCAGGAGGTTCGGAGACCCAGTACTTC
cdr3_aa: CASSSGGSETQYF

v_call: TRBV4-3
j_call: TRBJ1-1
d_call: .
clone_size: .
cdr3_nt: TGCGCCAGCAGCCAACTCCGGGGCACTGAAGCTTTCTTT
cdr3_aa: CASSQLRGTEAFF

v_call: TRBV6-5
j_call: TRBJ2-3
d_call: .
clone_size: .
cdr3_nt: TGTGCCAGCAGTTACCGGGACGGCCCCACAGATACGCAGTATTTT
cdr3_aa: CASSYRDGPTDTQYF

v_call: TRBV27
j_call: TRBJ1-1
d_call: TRBD1
clone_size: .
cdr3_nt: TGTGCCAGCAGTGTAGAGGGGGCCCCTGACACTGAAGCTTTCTTT
cdr3_aa: CASSVEGAPDTEAFF

v_call: TRBV6-6
j_call: TRBJ2-7
d_call: .
clone_size: .
cdr3_nt: TGTGCCACTTCCACTACAGGGAGCGGCAACGAGCAGTACTTC
cdr3_aa: CATSTTGSGNEQYF

v_call: TRBV10-2
j_call: TRBJ2-7
d_call: .
clone_size: .
cdr3_nt: TGCGCCAGCAGTGAAGGGTCCGAGCAGTACTTC
cdr3_aa: CASSEGSEQYF

v_call: TRBV5-1
j_call: TRBJ2-7
d_call: .
clone_size: .
cdr3_nt: TGCGCCAGCAGCTTTTCGCTCTCCTACGAGCAGTACTTC
cdr3_aa: CASSFSLSYEQYF

v_call: TRBV5-6
j_call: TRBJ2-2
d_call: .
clone_size: .
cdr3_nt: TGTGCCAGCAGCTTGTCCCCGGGGGAGCTGTTTTTT
cdr3_aa: CASSLSPGELFF

v_call: TRBV7-2
j_call: TRBJ1-1
d_call: TRBD1
clone_size: .
cdr3_nt: TGTGCCAGCAGCCTAGGCGACAGGGAGACTGAAGCTTTCTTT
cdr3_aa: CASSLGDRETEAFF

v_call: TRBV9
j_call: TRBJ1-5
d_call: TRBD1
clone_size: .
cdr3_nt: TGTGCCAGCAGCGTAGGCACAGGGGGCGGCAATCAGCCCCAGCATTTT
cdr3_aa: CASSVGTGGGNQPQHF

v_call: TRBV5-1
j_call: TRBJ1-3
d_call: TRBD1
clone_size: .
cdr3_nt: TGCGCCAGCAGCCAGGGGGTTCCCTCTGGAAACACCATATATTTT
cdr3_aa: CASSQGVPSGNTIYF